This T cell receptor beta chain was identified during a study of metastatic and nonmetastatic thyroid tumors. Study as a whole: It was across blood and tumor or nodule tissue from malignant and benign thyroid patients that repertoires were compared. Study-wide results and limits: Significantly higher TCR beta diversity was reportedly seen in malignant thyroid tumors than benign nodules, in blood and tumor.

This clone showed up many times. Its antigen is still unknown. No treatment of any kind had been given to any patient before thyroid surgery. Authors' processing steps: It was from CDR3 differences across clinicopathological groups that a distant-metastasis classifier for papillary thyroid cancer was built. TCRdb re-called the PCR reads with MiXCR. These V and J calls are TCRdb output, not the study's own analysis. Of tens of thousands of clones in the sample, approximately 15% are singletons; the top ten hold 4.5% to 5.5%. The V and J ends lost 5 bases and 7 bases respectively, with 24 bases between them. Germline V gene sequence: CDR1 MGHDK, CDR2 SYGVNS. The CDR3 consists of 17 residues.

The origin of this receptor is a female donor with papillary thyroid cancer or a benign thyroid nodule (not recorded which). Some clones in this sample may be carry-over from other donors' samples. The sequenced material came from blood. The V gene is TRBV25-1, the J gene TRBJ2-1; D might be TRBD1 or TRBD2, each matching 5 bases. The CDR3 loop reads CASSNPLGDRVGNEQFF. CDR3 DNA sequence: TGTGCCAGCAGTAATCCGCTAGGGGACCGAGTAGGGAATGAGCAGTTCTTC.